This T cell receptor beta chain was sequenced during a study of cytomegalovirus exposure and HLA in healthy donors. About the study: From donors who were HLA-typed, an early data release held approximately 80 million unique TCRs. Study-level results: In vitro data verified three CMV-associated chains as specific for CMV antigens. Later examination showed HLA-associated TCR beta chains had greater clonal expansion than equally common others.

CDR3 length: 11 residues. Germline lookup yields CDR1 SNHLY and CDR2 FYNNEI. V lost 6 bases to trimming and J lost 7 bases, with 9 bases between them. A single count supports this clone. What it recognizes is unknown. Use of 60 Vbeta and 13 Jbeta primers characterized the PCR. Produced via immunoSEQ multiplex PCR; TCRdb's table is partial and in-frame only. The sample carries about 140,000 clones, around 80% recorded once. This clonotype was sampled from a woman between 40 and 50 years old in good health and CMV-seronegative. The chain couples TRBV2 to TRBJ1-1; D remains unclear. Sequencing used PBMCs. CDR3 residues: CASSFPLEAFF. DNA for the CDR3: TGTGCCAGCAGCTTTCCCCTTGAAGCTTTCTTT.